This T cell receptor beta chain comes out of a study of blood T cell repertoires in COVID-19. Study details: There were acute and convalescent COVID-19 samples, and they came from the United States, Italy and Spain. Sample material is recorded as cDNA or gDNA derived from T cells, B-cell-depleted T cells, or PBMCs.

The authors' processing: Using reference gene primer amplification, nucleated cell counts were estimated. Sequencing was performed with immunoSEQ multiplex PCR; in TCRdb, only in-frame clones are kept and a portion is missing. That table furnishes V, J and clone size, whereas the DNA furnished D and trimming. The table lists 150,000 to 200,000 clones, approximately 92% of them singletons. This sequence originates from a man aged 50 or older with acute or convalescent COVID-19. The material sequenced was peripheral blood.

CDR3 DNA sequence: TGTGCCAGCTCACCACTATCACAAGTGGAAGCTTTCTTT. Amino acid sequence: CASSPLSQVEAFF. V gene TRBV18 combines with J gene TRBJ1-1; D is unresolved. Deletions cut 1 base from V and 8 bases from J, with 11 bases between. This CDR3 has 13 amino acids. CDR1 and CDR2 (germline): KGHSH, LQKENI.